This entry is about one TCR beta chain. Antigen: not known. The data belong to a study of T cell responses to AZD1222 COVID-19 vaccine. Overall study results and limits: Spike-specific TCRs gained breadth and depth after people received two AZD1222 doses. No repertoire was sampled before or during the peak T cell response, only after it. It was only a handful of AZD1222 recipients who were seropositive at baseline.

CDR3 size: 13 residues. The germline V gene has CDR1 SGHRS and CDR2 YFSETQ. Deletions cut 3 bases from V and 2 bases from J, with 9 bases between. Profiled with immunoSEQ multiplex PCR; TCRdb holds only in-frame clones, not every one. The data contain roughly 97,000 clones, around 86% of them singletons. The V call is TRBV5-1, the J call TRBJ2-7; weak D call: TRBD2 (5 bases). This TCR came from an adult who received the MenACWY meningococcal vaccine as a control. The specimen was peripheral blood, collected 28 days after the second dose of the MenACWY control vaccine. The CDR3 spells CASSSDGTYEQYF. DNA of the CDR3: TGCGCCAGCAGCTCCGACGGGACCTACGAGCAGTACTTC.